This T cell receptor beta chain is drawn from a study of blood T cell repertoires in COVID-19. At the level of the study: Whether acute or convalescent, the COVID-19 samples came from the United States, Italy and Spain. PBMCs, B-cell-depleted T cells, or T cells were the source of the cDNA or gDNA that made up the material.

Authors' data handling: Nucleated cell counts were estimated from reference gene primer amplification. Clones were read by immunoSEQ multiplex PCR, and TCRdb kept only the in-frame ones, dropping some. V and J calls and clone size are as listed in that table; D and trimming were resolved from the DNA. The sample includes about 130,000 clones, around 89% seen only once; the top ten take 2.5% to 3%. V shed 6 bases, J shed 5 bases, and the junction held 4 bases outside the gene matches. The V gene's germline CDR1 is LGHDT and CDR2 YNNKEL (reference sequence). This CDR3 is 14 amino acids long. The sample taken for sequencing was peripheral blood. V gene TRBV3-1 (or the pseudogene TRBV3-2) combines with J gene TRBJ2-1; 10 bases match TRBD2. The clonotype was recovered from a man aged 55 to 69 with active or convalescent COVID-19. The DNA for the CDR3 is TGTGCCAGCAGTAAGCGGGAGGGCAACAATGAGCAGTTCTTC. It is translated as CASSKREGNNEQFF.